This T cell receptor beta chain was retrieved from a study of CD8+ T cells in alopecia areata (dated by TCRdb to the late 2010s). General notes on the study: Treated patients were enrolled in an open-label pilot trial of oral tofacitinib at 5 to 10 mg twice daily for moderate-to-severe alopecia areata. Tofacitinib was given for 6 to 18 months, followed by 6 months of follow-up off drug to assess delayed response and recurrence. High-throughput TCRbeta sequencing was used to examine T cell clonal expansion in alopecia areata in both the C3H/HeJ mouse model and human patients. Scalp tissue and sorted CD4+ and CD8+ peripheral blood T cells from patchy and totalis/universalis alopecia areata patients and from healthy controls were covered by human TCRbeta sequencing. Biopsies were taken from tofacitinib-treated patients at baseline and at 4 and 24 weeks of treatment, and a later scalp biopsy was taken in several of the tofacitinib-treated patients. Scalp clonality was compared across normal scalp (n=4), patchy alopecia areata scalp (n=8), and alopecia totalis/universalis scalp (n=8). RNA came from the PAXgene miRNA kit for fixed scalp, the miRNeasy kit for PBMCs, and the RNeasy kit for mouse skin. Amplification of TCRbeta CDR3 regions was done by immunoSEQ multiplex PCR using 35 Vbeta forward primers and 13 Jbeta reverse primers.

The receptor library was made with the immunoSEQ multiplex PCR assay. To provide template for TCR sequencing, every sample had RNA extracted and reverse transcribed into cDNA. SuperScript III was used for first-strand cDNA synthesis, primed with a 2:1 mix of oligo-dT and random hexamers. A synthetic immune receptor repertoire was used to measure amplification bias, and any remaining bias was corrected computationally. The source study handled its data this way. Raw reads were preprocessed to remove errors, and CDR3 was defined according to IMGT conventions as the region from the conserved cysteine to phenylalanine. Clonality was computed by normalizing Shannon entropy by log2 of the number of productive unique TCRs and subtracting the result from 1. Whether each scalp clone was CD4 or CD8 was inferred by checking scalp TCRbeta sequences against the CD4 and CD8 repertoires from sorted blood. Sourced from immuneACCESS, this table was stored by TCRdb with only in-frame sequences that have V and J called. A share of the clones is absent; for the studies checked, an unresolved V gene accounts for under half, and the remainder has no known explanation. V, J and clone size derive from that table, while D and trimming were established from the DNA sequence. The sample has around 120,000 clones on record, 35% to 45% of them singletons. Together, the top ten hold approximately 3.3% of the sample.

Lesional scalp punch biopsies and peripheral blood were obtained from alopecia areata patients. After PBMCs were isolated by density centrifugation and stained for CD3, CD4 and CD8, a FACSAria was used to sort CD4+ and CD8+ T cells. Study-wide findings and limitations: TCR sequences shared between patients were less clear than in mice, possibly partly because of HLA diversity in the patient population. Resident alphabeta T cells in normal human skin are also sequenced, complicating scalp TCR repertoire analysis, unlike mouse skin dominated by gammadelta T cells. Lesional scalp, especially in alopecia totalis/universalis, showed higher clonality and more expanded CD8+ clones than normal scalp, suggesting antigenic drive.

The germline V gene encodes CDR1 SEHNR and CDR2 FQNEAQ (reference sequence). The V end loses 1 base and the J end loses 4 bases, and a stretch of 13 bases separates them. There are 16 amino acids in the CDR3, from cysteine to phenylalanine inclusive. Of all the DNA, just the CDR3 is kept, 48 bases in frame from base 1. Points on this clone: Its cognate antigen has yet to be identified. Base qualities were left out, and no much larger clone turns up one base away.

The sequence was collected from a human donor with alopecia areata. Sequencing was carried out using CD4+ T cells sorted from blood. Recombination linked TRBV7-9 to TRBJ2-2; TRBD1 is possibly the D segment (5 matching bases). CDR3 region: CASSLGAGFFTGELFF. The sequenced DNA: TGTGCCAGCAGCTTAGGAGCAGGGTTTTTCACCGGGGAGCTGTTTTTT. With all but the CDR3 taken from the reference TRBV7-9 and TRBJ2-2 genes, the full variable domain is: DTGVSQNPRHKITKRGQNVTFRCDPISEHNRLYWYRQTLGQGPEFLTYFQNEAQLEKSRLLSDRFSAERPKGSFSTLEIQRTEQGDSAMYLCASSLGAGFFTGELFFGEGSRLTVL.